The 14 T cell receptor beta chains listed next were all sequenced from one sample in a study of cytomegalovirus exposure and HLA in healthy donors. Researchers ran the PCR with 60 Vbeta and 13 Jbeta primers. Libraries were prepared by immunoSEQ multiplex PCR; TCRdb keeps only in-frame clonotypes and omits some of them. Among 95,000 to 150,000 clones listed, more than 75% were seen once. Material: PBMCs. Every receptor here comes from a man aged 30-40 years in good health and CMV-seropositive.

The genes are TRBV27 and TRBJ2-7; 8 positions agree with TRBD2. This CDR3 comprises 14 residues. Germline CDR1 reads MNHEY; CDR2 reads SMNVEV (reference sequence). V lost 2 bases to trimming and J lost 3 bases; unmatched junction nucleotides: 3. The CDR3 coding sequence is TGTGCCAGCAGTTTAGGCGGGAGGTTCTACGAGCAGTACTTC. Protein product: CASSLGGRFYEQYF.

The CDR3 here is CASSLGLQGGMNTEAFF. The CDR3 DNA reads TGCGCCAGCAGCTTGGGGCTACAGGGTGGTATGAACACTGAAGCTTTCTTT. The rearrangement joins TRBV5-1 to TRBJ1-1, with TRBD1 as a possible D gene (6 bases). The V and J ends lost 0 bases and 0 bases respectively, with 15 bases between them. CDR3 length equals 17 residues. Per germline, CDR1 SGHRS and CDR2 YFSETQ.

The chain links TRBV28 to TRBJ2-7; a weak D match, TRBD2 (6 bases). CDR1 is MDHEN and CDR2 is SYDVKM in the germline V gene. V was shortened by 7 bases and J by 4 bases, with 14 bases between the two germline ends. CDR3 size: 13 residues. For the CDR3, the DNA is TGTGCCAGCACCCTCCTCGGGGGTTACGAGCAGTACTTC. It codes for CASTLLGGYEQYF.

The rearrangement uses TRBV6-1 and TRBJ1-1, with no clear D. The V and J ends lost 8 bases and 0 bases respectively, with 13 bases between them. The CDR3 is 14 amino acids. CDR1 is MNHNS, CDR2 SASEGT, per germline. The CDR3 sequence: CASGYTGMNTEAFF. Here the CDR3 DNA reads TGTGCCAGCGGTTATACGGGGATGAACACTGAAGCTTTCTTT.

J is TRBJ1-3 and V is TRBV11-3; no clear D. CDR1 SGHNT and CDR2 YENEEA come from the germline V gene. V lost 5 bases and J lost 2, with 10 bases in between. CDR3 size: 14 residues. CDR3 bases: TGTGCCAGCAGCGTAGGATCGGCTGGAAACACCATATATTTT. Its protein is CASSVGSAGNTIYF.

The J gene is TRBJ2-1, the V gene TRBV5-1; 9 bases are a match to TRBD2. With 0 bases clipped from V and 6 bases from J, the junction kept 4 bases outside the gene matches. Germline CDR1 is SGHRS and CDR2 is YFSETQ. The CDR3 totals 15 residues. This chain's CDR3 is CASSLGLAGFNEQFF. DNA of the CDR3: TGCGCCAGCAGCTTGGGGCTAGCGGGGTTCAATGAGCAGTTCTTC.

The CDR3 DNA reads as TGTGCCAGCAGGATGGACAGTTACAATGAGCAGTTCTTC. Protein: CASRMDSYNEQFF. This chain links TRBV5-4 with TRBJ2-1; possibly TRBD1 for D (6 bases). The ends were cut back, 5 bases at V and 4 bases at J, with 10 bases in the middle. Germline CDR1 is SGHNT and CDR2 is YYREEE (reference sequence). This CDR3 has 13 residues.

This clone has just a few counts. The chain recombines TRBV6-6 with TRBJ2-7; 8 bases are a match to TRBD2. Germline lookup yields CDR1 MNHNY and CDR2 SVGAGI (reference sequence). J was trimmed by 7 bases and V by 2 bases; bases with no gene match: 13. The CDR3 spans 16 residues. The CDR3 DNA reads TGTGCCAGCAGTTACCCTCCGAGCGGGGGAGCTGGGGAGCAGTACTTC. Its translation: CASSYPPSGGAGEQYF.

The rearrangement uses TRBV15 and TRBJ1-5; 9 bases match TRBD1. Germline loops: CDR1 LNHNV, CDR2 YYDKDF (reference sequence). The length of the CDR3 is 15 residues. The junction had 6 bases not matched to a gene; V was cut back by 2 bases and J by 7 bases. The CDR3 sequence is CATSRPGQGNQPQHF. DNA for the CDR3: TGTGCCACCAGCAGACCGGGACAGGGTAACCAGCCCCAGCATTTT.

The J gene is TRBJ2-2, the V gene TRBV4-3, with TRBD2 matching 14 bases. The CDR3 runs to 19 residues. Germline V lookup: CDR1 LGHNA, CDR2 YSLEER. After removal of 2 bases from V and 6 bases from J, the junction contained 11 bases not matched to a gene. The CDR3 DNA is TGCGCCAGCAGCCAAATGATAGGGACTAGCGGGAGTGTGGCCGGGGAGCTGTTTTTT. Protein product: CASSQMIGTSGSVAGELFF.

The V gene is TRBV15, the J gene TRBJ1-4, with 9 nucleotides matching TRBD1. Germline V lookup: CDR1 LNHNV, CDR2 YYDKDF (reference sequence). The length of the CDR3 is 13 residues. V gave up 11 bases and J gave up 8 bases; unmatched junction bases: 9. CDR3 bases: TGTGCCTCACGGACAGGGGTAGACGAAAAACTGTTTTTT. Translated: CASRTGVDEKLFF.

The chain uses TRBV5-1 and TRBJ2-5, with D perhaps matching TRBD2 (6 bases). Germline values: CDR1 SGHRS, CDR2 YFSETQ. Trimming pared 1 base from V and 5 bases from J, leaving 9 bases between. This CDR3 spans 13 amino acids. The CDR3: CASSLPGEETQYF. CDR3 coding DNA: TGCGCCAGCAGCTTGCCGGGAGAGGAGACCCAGTACTTC.

The sample holds a few counts of this clone. The V gene is TRBV2, the J gene TRBJ2-5; D is unresolved. The CDR3 length is 12 residues. The V end lost 7 bases, the J end lost 2 bases, and 8 bases lay between the germline ends. Germline CDR1 is SNHLY and CDR2 is FYNNEI. As DNA, the CDR3 is TGTGCCAGCAAGGCTAGGCAAGAGACCCAGTACTTC. It is translated as CASKARQETQYF.

CDR3 nucleotide sequence: TGTGCCAGCAGCGTCTCAGCGGGAGAGGGTAATGAGCAGTTCTTC. It encodes CASSVSAGEGNEQFF. The chain has TRBV9 and TRBJ2-1, with TRBD2 matching over 8 bases. Trimming removed 2 bases from V and 7 bases from J; junction bases left unmatched: 8. Germline V gene data show CDR1 as SGDLS and CDR2 as YYNGEE. This CDR3 region has 15 residues.